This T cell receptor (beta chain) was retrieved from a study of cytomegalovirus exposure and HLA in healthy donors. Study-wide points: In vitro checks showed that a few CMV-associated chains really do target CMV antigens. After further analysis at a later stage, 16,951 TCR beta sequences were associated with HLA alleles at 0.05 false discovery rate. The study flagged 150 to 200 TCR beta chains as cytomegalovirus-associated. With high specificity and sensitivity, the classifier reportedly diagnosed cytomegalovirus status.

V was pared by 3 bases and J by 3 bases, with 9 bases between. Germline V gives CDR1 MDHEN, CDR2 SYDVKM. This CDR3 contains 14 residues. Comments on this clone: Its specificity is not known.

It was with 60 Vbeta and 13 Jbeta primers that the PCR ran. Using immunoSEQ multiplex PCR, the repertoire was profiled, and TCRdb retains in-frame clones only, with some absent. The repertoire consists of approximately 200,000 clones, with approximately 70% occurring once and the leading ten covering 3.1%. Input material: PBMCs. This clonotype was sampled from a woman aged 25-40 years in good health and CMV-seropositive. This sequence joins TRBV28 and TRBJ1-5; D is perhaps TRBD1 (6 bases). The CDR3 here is CASSLSGDNQPQHF. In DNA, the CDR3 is TGTGCCAGCAGTTTGTCAGGGGACAATCAGCCCCAGCATTTT.